Given below is one T cell receptor beta chain in context. Germline V gives CDR1 SGDLS, CDR2 YYNGEE. This CDR3 comprises 17 residues. The V gene end was trimmed by 0 bases and the J gene end by 0 bases; junction bases not matched to a gene: 6. Some clones are missing from TCRdb's copy, which holds only in-frame ones; the method was immunoSEQ multiplex PCR. The sample lists around 240,000 clones, just under 90% occurring once. This sample was taken from a study of blood T cell repertoires in COVID-19. On the study more broadly: Samples representing acute and convalescent COVID-19 were sourced from the United States, Italy and Spain.

This clonotype was sampled from a man aged 50-60 years who had been exposed to COVID-19. What was sequenced was PBMCs or T cells enriched from blood (not recorded which). The genes are TRBV9 and TRBJ2-1; 7 bases line up with TRBD1. CDR3 amino acids: CASSVGLGTASYNEQFF. The CDR3 region has the DNA TGTGCCAGCAGCGTAGGCCTCGGGACAGCCTCCTACAATGAGCAGTTCTTC.